This TCR beta chain appears in the sequencing data of a study of cytomegalovirus exposure and HLA in healthy donors. About the study: Early release data held about 92 million unique TCRs from HLA-typed donors. Regarding the study as a whole: TCR beta V segments were, for the most part, productive about 87% or about 30% of the time in an earlier analysis. The authors enumerated roughly 180 TCR beta chains as linked to cytomegalovirus.

Regarding this clone: No antigen is known for it.

Amplification used 60 Vbeta primers and 13 Jbeta primers. Generated by immunoSEQ multiplex PCR, the TCRdb table keeps only in-frame clones and is missing some. The sample contains 100,000 to 150,000 clones, approximately 76% of which appear only once. The donors comprised healthy bone marrow donors. The CDR3 consists of 16 residues. The trim removed 2 bases at V and 2 bases at J, leaving 3 bases unmatched. CDR1 and CDR2 (germline): SGHNT, YYREEE (reference sequence). The TCR comes from a man aged 50-59 years in good health and CMV-seropositive. The material sequenced was PBMCs. V and J are TRBV5-4 and TRBJ2-6; 8 nucleotides match TRBD1. CDR3: CASSFNRGTGANVLTF. The CDR3 coding sequence is TGTGCCAGCAGCTTTAACAGGGGGACTGGGGCCAACGTCCTGACTTTC.